These 10 T cell receptor beta chains came from one sample sequenced in a study of blood T cell repertoires in COVID-19. Profiled with immunoSEQ multiplex PCR; TCRdb holds only in-frame clones, not every one. This table holds 150,000 to 180,000 clones, about 90% found once. Sequencing input: peripheral blood. These receptors all stem from a man aged 45-65 years with acute or convalescent COVID-19.

V usage is TRBV3-1 (or the pseudogene TRBV3-2) and J usage is TRBJ1-2; 9 nucleotides line up with TRBD1. Per germline, CDR1 LGHDT and CDR2 YNNKEL (reference sequence). CDR3 length: 13 residues. Trimming removed 5 bases from V and 4 bases from J; junction bases left unmatched: 2. The CDR3 DNA reads TGTGCCAGCAGCGGACAGGGGCTCTATGGCTACACCTTC. Its translation: CASSGQGLYGYTF.

The table lists this clone with a count of one. V gene TRBV7-2 combines with J gene TRBJ2-1; 9 bases match TRBD2. Germline lookup yields CDR1 SGHTA and CDR2 FQGNSA. The CDR3 has 18 amino acids. Losses at the gene ends were 5 bases for V and 8 bases for J; bases not matched to a gene: 19. CDR3: CASSPEGLAGAFVYEQFF. CDR3 bases: TGTGCCAGCAGCCCCGAGGGTTTAGCGGGGGCCTTCGTTTATGAGCAGTTCTTC.

The rearrangement joins TRBV27 to TRBJ2-1; TRBD1 matches at 10 bases. Germline CDR1 MNHEY, CDR2 SMNVEV (reference sequence). V was pared by 5 bases and J by 6 bases, with 7 bases of the junction left unmatched. This CDR3 has 15 amino acids. CDR3: CASSKPGTGVNEQFF. The CDR3 nucleotides are TGTGCCAGCAGTAAGCCCGGGACAGGGGTCAATGAGCAGTTCTTC.

The chain employs TRBV15 and TRBJ2-5, with 8 bases matching TRBD2. V lost 0 bases and J lost 5; bases outside the gene matches: 5. CDR3 size: 15 residues. CDR1 LNHNV and CDR2 YYDKDF come from the germline V gene (reference sequence). CDR3 in DNA: TGTGCCACCAGCAGAGATCTGCGGGAGGCCGAGACCCAGTACTTC. Encoded protein: CATSRDLREAETQYF.

This sequence joins TRBV27 and TRBJ2-1, with TRBD2 identical over 10 bases. The V segment lost 6 bases and the J segment 7 bases; nucleotides outside the gene matches: 9. The CDR3 sequence is 15 residues long. Per germline, CDR1 MNHEY and CDR2 SMNVEV (reference sequence). The CDR3 region is CASRTPSGSWNEQFF. The CDR3 DNA follows: TGTGCCAGCAGAACCCCTAGCGGGAGTTGGAATGAGCAGTTCTTC.

This chain uses TRBV11-2 with TRBJ2-7; unclear D gene. The CDR3 extends over 13 amino acids. V lost 5 bases, J lost 3 bases, and 11 bases lay in between. The germline V gene has CDR1 SGHAT and CDR2 FQNNGV. CDR3 amino acids: CASSPDPGYEQYF. In DNA, the CDR3 is TGTGCCAGCAGCCCCGATCCGGGCTACGAGCAGTACTTC.

The V call is TRBV19, the J call TRBJ2-2; possible D gene TRBD2, 5 bases. Germline V CDR1 and CDR2: LNHDA, SQIVND (reference sequence). The germline V and J ends were trimmed by 3 bases and 5 bases, with 13 bases remaining between them. The CDR3 length is 15 residues. DNA of the CDR3: TGTGCCAGTAGTATTCCCGGGGTAGGGACCGGGGAGCTGTTTTTT. It translates to CASSIPGVGTGELFF.

This clone has just one count. A junction boundary mismatches the germline segment, possibly from a read error. This chain links TRBV7-9 with TRBJ1-1, with TRBD1 identical over 12 bases. This CDR3 spans 18 amino acids. From germline, CDR1 is SEHNR and CDR2 FQNEAQ (reference sequence). The CDR3 bases are TGTGCCAGCAGCACACTATTGGGACAGGGGGCCTCGAACACTGAAGTTTTCTTT. Protein sequence: CASSTLLGQGASNTEVFF.

V and J are TRBV6-1 and TRBJ2-3, with 10 bases that match TRBD2. V lost 1 base, J lost 8 bases, and 6 bases stayed unmatched. This CDR3 comprises 15 residues. Germline values: CDR1 MNHNS, CDR2 SASEGT. CDR3 nucleotide sequence: TGTGCCAGCAGTGAAGTGGTAGCGGGAGGTGTTACGCAGTATTTT. It encodes CASSEVVAGGVTQYF.

This chain joins TRBV6-5 and TRBJ1-2; 9 bases are a match to TRBD1. With V trimmed by 4 bases and J by 4 bases, 4 bases remained unmatched. Germline assignment: CDR1 MNHEY and CDR2 SVGAGI. The length of the CDR3 is 14 residues. The CDR3 protein is CASSFTGGSYGYTF. Here the CDR3 DNA reads TGTGCCAGCAGTTTTACAGGGGGCAGCTATGGCTACACCTTC.